These T cell receptor beta chains were read from a single sample in a study of cytomegalovirus exposure and HLA in healthy donors. TCRdb keeps only in-frame clones here, not all; method: immunoSEQ multiplex PCR. The profile shows approximately 40,000 clones, 86% of them singletons. Material for sequencing was PBMCs. All receptors derive from a woman aged 40 to 50 in good health and CMV-seropositive. Each CDR3 is given with its conserved first and last residue. D genes are given only for firm matches. Expanded clones get a size class; other rows say once, few or many, or leave the size out.

v_call: TRBV7-8; clone_size: NA; d_call: TRBD2; j_call: TRBJ2-3; cdr3_nt: TGTGCCAGCAGCTTAGATAGCGGGGGGGGATACACAGATACGCAGTATTTT; cdr3_aa: CASSLDSGGGYTDTQYF
v_call: TRBV6-6; clone_size: NA; d_call: NA; j_call: TRBJ1-4; cdr3_nt: TGTGCCAGCAGTCGACGGGATGAAAAACTGTTTTTT; cdr3_aa: CASSRRDEKLFF
v_call: TRBV5-4; clone_size: NA; d_call: NA; j_call: TRBJ2-3; cdr3_nt: TGTGCCAGCAGCTTGTCTAGCGTGGGCACAGATACGCAGTATTTT; cdr3_aa: CASSLSSVGTDTQYF
v_call: TRBV4-3; clone_size: few; d_call: TRBD1; j_call: TRBJ1-1; cdr3_nt: TGCGCCAGCAGCCAAGGTTGGGGACAGGGGAACGCTGAAGCTTTCTTT; cdr3_aa: CASSQGWGQGNAEAFF
v_call: TRBV11-2; clone_size: NA; d_call: NA; j_call: TRBJ1-2; cdr3_nt: TGTGCCAGCAGCTTAGGAGGCTATGGCTACACCTTC; cdr3_aa: CASSLGGYGYTF
v_call: TRBV25-1; clone_size: NA; d_call: NA; j_call: TRBJ1-2; cdr3_nt: TGTGCCAGCAGACACACCGTTCAGGGAGGCTACACCTTC; cdr3_aa: CASRHTVQGGYTF
v_call: TRBV10-3; clone_size: NA; d_call: NA; j_call: TRBJ1-5; cdr3_nt: TGTGCCATCAGTGACCGGCAGGGTGATCAGCCCCAGCATTTT; cdr3_aa: CAISDRQGDQPQHF
v_call: TRBV6-5; clone_size: NA; d_call: TRBD1; j_call: TRBJ1-1; cdr3_nt: TGTGCCAGCAGTTATCTCAGGACAGGGGGTATGAATGAAGCTTTCTTT; cdr3_aa: CASSYLRTGGMNEAFF
v_call: TRBV9; clone_size: NA; d_call: TRBD2; j_call: TRBJ2-7; cdr3_nt: TGTGCCAGCAGCGTAGGGGCCGTAGCGGGGCTCTACGAGCAGTACTTC; cdr3_aa: CASSVGAVAGLYEQYF
v_call: TRBV28; clone_size: once; d_call: TRBD1; j_call: TRBJ1-1; cdr3_nt: TGTGCCAGCAGTCAATTCGGGACAGGGGAGGACACTGAAGCTTTCTTT; cdr3_aa: CASSQFGTGEDTEAFF
v_call: TRBV6-4; clone_size: NA; d_call: TRBD2; j_call: TRBJ2-3; cdr3_nt: TGTGCCAGCAGTGCTAGCGGGGGGGCCACAGATACGCAGTATTTT; cdr3_aa: CASSASGGATDTQYF
v_call: TRBV7-8; clone_size: NA; d_call: NA; j_call: TRBJ1-5; cdr3_nt: TGTGCCAGCAGCTTAGCTGGCGGCTATAGCAATCAGCCCCAGCATTTT; cdr3_aa: CASSLAGGYSNQPQHF
v_call: TRBV28; clone_size: NA; d_call: NA; j_call: TRBJ1-1; cdr3_nt: TGTGCCAGCAGTTTGGACAGTCAGAACACTGAAGCTTTCTTT; cdr3_aa: CASSLDSQNTEAFF
v_call: TRBV9; clone_size: NA; d_call: TRBD1; j_call: TRBJ1-3; cdr3_nt: TGTGCCAGCAGCGAGACAGGGAGATCTTCTGGAAACACCATATATTTT; cdr3_aa: CASSETGRSSGNTIYF
v_call: TRBV7-2; clone_size: NA; d_call: TRBD1; j_call: TRBJ1-2; cdr3_nt: TGTGCCAGCAGCCCCCAGGGACAGGGACGTCGCGGCTACACCTTC; cdr3_aa: CASSPQGQGRRGYTF
v_call: TRBV14; clone_size: NA; d_call: NA; j_call: TRBJ1-5; cdr3_nt: TGTGCCAGCAGCCCACAGGGTAGGGATCAGCCCCAGCATTTT; cdr3_aa: CASSPQGRDQPQHF
v_call: TRBV5-4; clone_size: NA; d_call: NA; j_call: TRBJ2-3; cdr3_nt: TGTGCCAGCAGCTTGGCCGAGAACGCGTACACAGATACGCAGTATTTT; cdr3_aa: CASSLAENAYTDTQYF
v_call: TRBV4-3; clone_size: NA; d_call: TRBD1; j_call: TRBJ1-2; cdr3_nt: TGCGCCAGCAGCCAAGACCCGACAGGGCCCAATGGCTACACCTTC; cdr3_aa: CASSQDPTGPNGYTF
v_call: TRBV5-1; clone_size: NA; d_call: NA; j_call: TRBJ1-5; cdr3_nt: TGCGCCAGCAGCCAAACAGGGACGGGGAATCAGCCCCAGCATTTT; cdr3_aa: CASSQTGTGNQPQHF
v_call: TRBV29-1; clone_size: once; d_call: NA; j_call: TRBJ2-1; cdr3_nt: TGCAGCGTTGAAGAGACGCGGGGTATTGAGCAGTTCTTC; cdr3_aa: CSVEETRGIEQFF
v_call: TRBV6-5; clone_size: NA; d_call: TRBD1; j_call: TRBJ1-2; cdr3_nt: TGTGCCAGCAGTTACGACAGGGGGAACTATGGCTACACCTTC; cdr3_aa: CASSYDRGNYGYTF
v_call: TRBV5-4; clone_size: NA; d_call: NA; j_call: TRBJ1-1; cdr3_nt: TGTGCCAGCAGCTTGGCGGCGGCGACCACTGAAGCTTTCTTT; cdr3_aa: CASSLAAATTEAFF
v_call: TRBV4-1; clone_size: NA; d_call: NA; j_call: TRBJ1-4; cdr3_nt: TGCGCCAGCAGCCAAGATCCCATCTTGGGAACCCCCAGGGGCGCAAGTGAAAAACTGTTTTTT; cdr3_aa: CASSQDPILGTPRGASEKLFF
v_call: TRBV10-3; clone_size: NA; d_call: NA; j_call: TRBJ2-3; cdr3_nt: TGTGCCATCAGTTACGGTAACACAGATACGCAGTATTTT; cdr3_aa: CAISYGNTDTQYF
v_call: TRBV5-4; clone_size: NA; d_call: NA; j_call: TRBJ1-2; cdr3_nt: TGTGCCAGCAGCCCCGGGGGGGCCAGGGATAACTATGGCTACACCTTC; cdr3_aa: CASSPGGARDNYGYTF
v_call: TRBV18; clone_size: few; d_call: NA; j_call: TRBJ1-2; cdr3_nt: TGTGCCAGCTCACCGCCGACGGAGAGCTATGGCTACACCTTC; cdr3_aa: CASSPPTESYGYTF
v_call: TRBV7-8; clone_size: NA; d_call: TRBD1; j_call: TRBJ1-2; cdr3_nt: TGTGCCAGCAGCTTGTCGGGACAGGGGAATGGCTACACCTTC; cdr3_aa: CASSLSGQGNGYTF
v_call: TRBV7-9; clone_size: NA; d_call: NA; j_call: TRBJ2-7; cdr3_nt: TGTGCCAGTACAGGAGGGTTGAGCTCCTACGAGCAGTACTTC; cdr3_aa: CASTGGLSSYEQYF
v_call: TRBV5-1; clone_size: NA; d_call: TRBD2; j_call: TRBJ2-3; cdr3_nt: TGCGCCAGCACCCAGGGACTAGGGGATACGCAGTATTTT; cdr3_aa: CASTQGLGDTQYF
v_call: TRBV7-6; clone_size: NA; d_call: TRBD2; j_call: TRBJ2-1; cdr3_nt: TGTGCCAGCAGCTTAACTAGCGTGGAGACGGATGAGCAGTTCTTC; cdr3_aa: CASSLTSVETDEQFF
v_call: TRBV27; clone_size: NA; d_call: NA; j_call: TRBJ1-3; cdr3_nt: TGTGCCAGCAGTTCGACAGCTACTAGAAACACCATATATTTT; cdr3_aa: CASSSTATRNTIYF
v_call: TRBV4-3; clone_size: few; d_call: TRBD2; j_call: TRBJ2-7; cdr3_nt: TGCGCCAGCAGCCGGGGGAGGGTGCGAAGCTACGAGCAGTACTTC; cdr3_aa: CASSRGRVRSYEQYF
v_call: TRBV5-6; clone_size: NA; d_call: TRBD1; j_call: TRBJ2-1; cdr3_nt: TGTGCCAGCAGCTCACTCCGGGACAGGGGACCTGAGCAGTTCTTC; cdr3_aa: CASSSLRDRGPEQFF
v_call: TRBV27; clone_size: NA; d_call: NA; j_call: TRBJ2-5; cdr3_nt: TGTGCCAGCAGGGACGGGGGAGGAGAAGAGACCCAGTACTTC; cdr3_aa: CASRDGGGEETQYF
v_call: TRBV27; clone_size: NA; d_call: TRBD2; j_call: TRBJ2-3; cdr3_nt: TGTGCCAGCAGTCCACTGTTTAGCGGGGGGGCAGGCACAGATACGCAGTATTTT; cdr3_aa: CASSPLFSGGAGTDTQYF
v_call: TRBV4-2; clone_size: NA; d_call: NA; j_call: TRBJ2-2; cdr3_nt: TGTGCCAGCAGCCAAGTGGAGCTGGACACCGGGGAGCTGTTTTTT; cdr3_aa: CASSQVELDTGELFF
v_call: TRBV6-6; clone_size: NA; d_call: NA; j_call: TRBJ1-5; cdr3_nt: TGTGCCAGCAGTTTTACCCTGACAGATCCTAATCAGCCCCAGCATTTT; cdr3_aa: CASSFTLTDPNQPQHF
v_call: TRBV6-6; clone_size: once; d_call: NA; j_call: TRBJ1-2; cdr3_nt: TGTGCCAGCAGTTACTCTACAGGTCCTTCGGACTATGGCTACACCTTC; cdr3_aa: CASSYSTGPSDYGYTF
v_call: TRBV27; clone_size: once; d_call: NA; j_call: TRBJ1-5; cdr3_nt: TGTGCCAGCAGTTCCGAGGGCCTAAAAAATCAGCCCCAGCATTTT; cdr3_aa: CASSSEGLKNQPQHF
v_call: TRBV27; clone_size: NA; d_call: TRBD2; j_call: TRBJ2-7; cdr3_nt: TGTGCCAGCAGTCTTCCTAGCGGGTATTTGAGCTCCTACGAGCAGTACTTC; cdr3_aa: CASSLPSGYLSSYEQYF
v_call: TRBV19; clone_size: NA; d_call: NA; j_call: TRBJ1-4; cdr3_nt: TGTGCCAGTAGTATTGGAATGTCAACTAATGAAAAGCTGTTTTTT; cdr3_aa: CASSIGMSTNEKLFF
v_call: TRBV11-2; clone_size: few; d_call: TRBD2; j_call: TRBJ2-3; cdr3_nt: TGTGCCAGCAGCGTGAGCGGGGTTTCCCTACTAAAGGCAGATACGCAGTATTTT; cdr3_aa: CASSVSGVSLLKADTQYF
v_call: TRBV4-2; clone_size: NA; d_call: NA; j_call: TRBJ1-1; cdr3_nt: TGTGCCAGCAGCCCATCCGAGGCGGGGATTGAAGCTTTCTTT; cdr3_aa: CASSPSEAGIEAFF
v_call: TRBV4-2; clone_size: few; d_call: TRBD1; j_call: TRBJ2-7; cdr3_nt: TGTGCCAGCAGCATGTCGGGACAGAGCTCCTACGAGCAGTACTTC; cdr3_aa: CASSMSGQSSYEQYF
v_call: TRBV23-1; clone_size: NA; d_call: TRBD1; j_call: TRBJ1-5; cdr3_nt: TGCGCCAGCAGTCAAGGCCTGAGGACAGGGGAACAAGGTCGGCCCCAGCATTTT; cdr3_aa: CASSQGLRTGEQGRPQHF
v_call: TRBV18; clone_size: NA; d_call: NA; j_call: TRBJ1-4; cdr3_nt: TGTGCCAGCTCACCGAGGAACAGGGTTAATGAAAAACTGTTTTTT; cdr3_aa: CASSPRNRVNEKLFF
v_call: TRBV9; clone_size: NA; d_call: TRBD2; j_call: TRBJ2-2; cdr3_nt: TGTGCCAGCGGTTCCACTAGCGTGGGAACCGGGGAGCTGTTTTTT; cdr3_aa: CASGSTSVGTGELFF
v_call: TRBV27; clone_size: NA; d_call: NA; j_call: TRBJ2-7; cdr3_nt: TGTGCCAGCAGTTATAACGCGGGCCTGGCCTACGAGCAGTACTTC; cdr3_aa: CASSYNAGLAYEQYF